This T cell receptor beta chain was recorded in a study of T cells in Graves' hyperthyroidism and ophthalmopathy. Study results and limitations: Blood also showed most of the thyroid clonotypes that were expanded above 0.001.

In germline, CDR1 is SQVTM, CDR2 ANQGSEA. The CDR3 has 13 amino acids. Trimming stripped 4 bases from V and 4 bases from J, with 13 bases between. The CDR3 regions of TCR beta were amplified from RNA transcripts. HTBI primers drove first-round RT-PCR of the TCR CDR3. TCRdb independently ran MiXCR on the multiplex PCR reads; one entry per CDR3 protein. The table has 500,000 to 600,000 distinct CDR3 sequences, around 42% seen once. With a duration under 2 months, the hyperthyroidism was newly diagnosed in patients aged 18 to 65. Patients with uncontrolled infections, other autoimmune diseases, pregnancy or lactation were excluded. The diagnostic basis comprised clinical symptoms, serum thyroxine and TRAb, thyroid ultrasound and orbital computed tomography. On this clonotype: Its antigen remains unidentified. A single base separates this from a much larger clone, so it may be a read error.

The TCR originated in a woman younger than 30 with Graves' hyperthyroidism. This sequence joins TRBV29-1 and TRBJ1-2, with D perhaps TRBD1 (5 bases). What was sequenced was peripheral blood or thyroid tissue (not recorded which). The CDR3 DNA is TGCAGCGTTGGACATGGGCAGGGCTATGGCTACACCTTC. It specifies CSVGHGQGYGYTF.